This TCR beta chain was obtained from a study of T cells in localized non-small cell lung cancer. The table came from immunoSEQ multiplex PCR; TCRdb's copy has only in-frame clones and leaves some out. The profile covers 86,000 or so clones, with about four fifths appearing a single time and over 2.5% taken by the ten largest. This material consisted of peripheral blood, taken before any cancer treatment. The receptor was derived from a man aged 40 to 70 with stage I lung adenocarcinoma.

CDR3 coding DNA: TGTGCCAGCAGCGTGAGGGACACCTACGAGCAGTACTTC. This encodes CASSVRDTYEQYF. The chain couples TRBV9 to TRBJ2-7, with D possibly matching TRBD1 (6 bases). CDR3 length: 13 amino acids. Germline CDR1 is SGDLS and CDR2 is YYNGEE. The V end lost 2 bases, the J end lost 2 bases, and 8 bases lay between the germline ends.